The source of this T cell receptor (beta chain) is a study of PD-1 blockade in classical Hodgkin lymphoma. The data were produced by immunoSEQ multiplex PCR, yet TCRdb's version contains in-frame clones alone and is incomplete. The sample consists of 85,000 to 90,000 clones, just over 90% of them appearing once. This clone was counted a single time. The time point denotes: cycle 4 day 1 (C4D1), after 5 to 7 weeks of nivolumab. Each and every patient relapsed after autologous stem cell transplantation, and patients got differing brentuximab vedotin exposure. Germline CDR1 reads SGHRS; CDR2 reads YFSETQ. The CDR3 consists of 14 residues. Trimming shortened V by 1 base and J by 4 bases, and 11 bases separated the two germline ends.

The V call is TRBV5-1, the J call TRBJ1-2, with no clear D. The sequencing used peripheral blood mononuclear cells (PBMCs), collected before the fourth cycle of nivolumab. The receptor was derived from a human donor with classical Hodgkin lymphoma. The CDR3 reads CASSLKGRPYGYTF. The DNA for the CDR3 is TGCGCCAGCAGCTTGAAAGGCCGCCCCTATGGCTACACCTTC.